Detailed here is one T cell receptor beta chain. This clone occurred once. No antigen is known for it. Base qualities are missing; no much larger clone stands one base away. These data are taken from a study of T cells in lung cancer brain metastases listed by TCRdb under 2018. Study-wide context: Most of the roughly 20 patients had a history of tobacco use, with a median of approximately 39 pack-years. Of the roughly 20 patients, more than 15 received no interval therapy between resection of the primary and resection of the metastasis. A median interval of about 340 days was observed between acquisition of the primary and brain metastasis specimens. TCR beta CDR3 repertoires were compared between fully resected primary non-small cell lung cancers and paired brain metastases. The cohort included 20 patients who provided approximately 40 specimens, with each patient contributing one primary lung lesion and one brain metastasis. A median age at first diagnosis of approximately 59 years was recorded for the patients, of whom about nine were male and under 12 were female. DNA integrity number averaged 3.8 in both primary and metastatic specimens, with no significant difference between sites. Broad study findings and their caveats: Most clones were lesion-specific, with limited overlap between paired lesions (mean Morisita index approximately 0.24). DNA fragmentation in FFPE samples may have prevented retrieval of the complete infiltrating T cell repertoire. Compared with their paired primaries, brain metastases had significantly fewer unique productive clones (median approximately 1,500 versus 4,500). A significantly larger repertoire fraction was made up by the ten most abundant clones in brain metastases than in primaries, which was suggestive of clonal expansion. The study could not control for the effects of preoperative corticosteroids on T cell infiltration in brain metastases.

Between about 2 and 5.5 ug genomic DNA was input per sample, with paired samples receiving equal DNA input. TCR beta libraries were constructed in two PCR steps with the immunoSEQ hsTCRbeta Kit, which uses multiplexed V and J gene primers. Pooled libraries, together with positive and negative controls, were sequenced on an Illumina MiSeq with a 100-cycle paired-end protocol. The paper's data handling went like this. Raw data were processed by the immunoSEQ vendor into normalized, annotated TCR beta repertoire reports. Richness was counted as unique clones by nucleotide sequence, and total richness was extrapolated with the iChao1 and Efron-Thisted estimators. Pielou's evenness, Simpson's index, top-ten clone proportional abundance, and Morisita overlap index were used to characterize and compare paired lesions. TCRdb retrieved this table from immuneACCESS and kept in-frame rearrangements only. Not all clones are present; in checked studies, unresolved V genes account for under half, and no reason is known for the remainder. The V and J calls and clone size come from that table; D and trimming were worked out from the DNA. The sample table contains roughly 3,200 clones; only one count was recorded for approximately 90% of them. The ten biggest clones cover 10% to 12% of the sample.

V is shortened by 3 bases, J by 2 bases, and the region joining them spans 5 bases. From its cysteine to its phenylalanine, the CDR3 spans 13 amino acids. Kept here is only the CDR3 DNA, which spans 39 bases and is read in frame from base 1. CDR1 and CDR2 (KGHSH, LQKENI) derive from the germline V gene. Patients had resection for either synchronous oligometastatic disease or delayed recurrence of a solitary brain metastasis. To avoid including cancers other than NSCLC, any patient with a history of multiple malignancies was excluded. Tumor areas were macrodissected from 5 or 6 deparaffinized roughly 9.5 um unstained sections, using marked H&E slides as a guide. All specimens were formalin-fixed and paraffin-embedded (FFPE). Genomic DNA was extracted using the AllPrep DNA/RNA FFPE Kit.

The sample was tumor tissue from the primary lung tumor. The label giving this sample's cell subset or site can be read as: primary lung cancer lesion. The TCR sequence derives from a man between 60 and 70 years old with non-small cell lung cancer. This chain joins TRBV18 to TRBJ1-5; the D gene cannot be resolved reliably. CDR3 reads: CASSPGGNQPQHF. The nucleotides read TGTGCCAGCTCACCCGGGGGCAATCAGCCCCAGCATTTT.